This entry is about one T cell receptor beta chain. The antigen remains undetermined. Profiling relied on immunoSEQ multiplex PCR, and the TCRdb table lists in-frame clones only, not all of them. This table holds approximately 57,000 clones, 80% to 90% found once. The data are from a study of T cells in localized non-small cell lung cancer. The CDR3 is 13 amino acids. In germline, CDR1 is LGHNT, CDR2 FRNRAP. Trimming took 1 base from V and 7 from J, leaving 10 bases between them. Whole-study results and caveats: Tumor showed lower T cell clonality than uninvolved adjacent lung, where it was highest. Adjacent lung held a median about 57 of the top 100 tumor clones.

The chain couples TRBV12-5 to TRBJ1-2, with D possibly matching TRBD1 (6 bases). Sequences were derived from peripheral blood, sampled before any cancer treatment. The sequence came from a woman aged 40 to 75 with stage I lung adenocarcinoma. The CDR3 loop reads CASGLGGHFGYTF. CDR3 DNA sequence: TGTGCTAGTGGTTTGGGGGGACACTTTGGCTACACCTTC.